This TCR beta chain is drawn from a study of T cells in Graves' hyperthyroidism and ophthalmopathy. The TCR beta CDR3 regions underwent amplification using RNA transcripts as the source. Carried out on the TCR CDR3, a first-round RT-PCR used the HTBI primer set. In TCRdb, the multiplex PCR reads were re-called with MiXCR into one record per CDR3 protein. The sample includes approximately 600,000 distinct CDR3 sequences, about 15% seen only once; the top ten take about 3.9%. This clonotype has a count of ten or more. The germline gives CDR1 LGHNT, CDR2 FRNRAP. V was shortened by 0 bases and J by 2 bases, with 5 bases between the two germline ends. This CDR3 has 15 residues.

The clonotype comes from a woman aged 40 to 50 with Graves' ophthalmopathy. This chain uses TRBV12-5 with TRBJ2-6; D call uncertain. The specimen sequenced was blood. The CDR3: CASGLVRAGANVLTF. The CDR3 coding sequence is TGTGCTAGTGGTTTGGTACGGGCTGGGGCCAACGTCCTGACTTTC. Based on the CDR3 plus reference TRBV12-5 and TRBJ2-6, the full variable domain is DARVTQTPRHKVTEMGQEVTMRCQPILGHNTVFWYRQTMMQGLELLAYFRNRAPLDDSGMPKDRFSAEMPDATLATLKIQPSEPRDSAVYFCASGLVRAGANVLTFGAGSRLTVL.